The source of this T cell receptor beta chain is a study of human T cells and chemical hapten exposure. This CDR3 spans 12 amino acids. With 6 bases removed from V and 5 bases from J, the gap between germline ends came to 7 bases. Original processing methods: Samples contained a median of approximately 100,000 TCRs, with a range of about 20,000 to 750,000. TCRdb independently ran MiXCR on the RACE reads; one entry per CDR3 protein. TCRdb's processing, not the study's, gives the V and J calls here. Among 350,000 to 400,000 distinct CDR3 sequences listed, 4.5% to 5.5% were seen once. Time point: pre-sensitization, week 0. Sample treatment: therapeutic diphenylcyclopropenone sensitization with weekly scalp DPC. There are many counts of this clonotype.

The chain links TRBV12-3 or TRBV12-4 to TRBJ2-2; unclear D gene. The clonotype was recovered from a woman in her forties or fifties with alopecia areata. Some clones in this sample may be carry-over from other donors' samples. Material: whole blood, obtained in connection with sensitization to the hapten diphenylcyclopropenone (DPC). The CDR3 nucleotides are TGTGCCAGCAGGGCCACGACCGGGGAGCTGTTTTTT. Protein sequence: CASRATTGELFF.